This TCR beta chain derives from a study of cytomegalovirus exposure and HLA in healthy donors. PCR employed 60 Vbeta and 13 Jbeta primers. Measured with immunoSEQ multiplex PCR; TCRdb has only the in-frame clones, and not every one. The repertoire consists of under 200,000 clones, with 75% to 85% occurring once and the leading ten covering 5% to 7%. This TCR was recovered from a man between 50 and 59 years old in good health and CMV-seropositive. The source material was PBMCs.

As DNA, the CDR3 is TGTGCCAGCAGCCAAGACGGGACAGTCTACGAGCAGTACTTC. Its translation is CASSQDGTVYEQYF. The chain has TRBV14 and TRBJ2-7; 7 bases align to TRBD1. J lost 3 bases, V lost 0 bases, and 2 bases had no gene match. Germline CDR1 and CDR2: SGHDN and FVKESK. The CDR3 is made up of 14 amino acids.